This T cell receptor (beta chain) was sequenced during a study of CD8 T cells in ankylosing spondylitis. Trimming took 1 base from V and 4 from J; bases not matched to a gene: 5. Germline loops: CDR1 SGHAT, CDR2 FQNNGV. The CDR3 is made up of 15 amino acids. TCRdb analysed the 5' RACE reads with MiXCR anew, one entry per CDR3 protein. The sample records under 250,000 distinct CDR3 sequences, roughly a third being singletons. The source material was blood, either unsorted or a sorted T cell fraction (not recorded which). The J gene is TRBJ1-2, the V gene TRBV11-2, with TRBD1 identical over 8 bases. The receptor comes from a male donor with ankylosing spondylitis or in good health (not recorded which). The CDR3 nucleotides read TGTGCCAGCAGCTTAGCAAGGGACAGGTCCTATGGCTACACCTTC. It encodes CASSLARDRSYGYTF.